This T cell receptor beta chain was found in a study of T-cell memory formation after mild COVID-19. Study summary: TCR clustering was largely donor specific. Study results and caveats: Second-wave clones that peaked on day 37 lacked confirmed SARS-CoV-2 specificity.

In the case of this clonotype: Its antigen is not identified.

V was pared by 5 bases and J by 2 bases, with 6 bases of the junction left unmatched. This CDR3 contains 14 residues. One entry per CDR3 protein, called by TCRdb with MiXCR from the 5' RACE reads. The data hold approximately 300,000 distinct CDR3 sequences, with roughly a fifth observed a single time. The clonotype was recovered from a man in his late teens or twenties who had mild COVID-19 (a few samples of this study predate the infection). Cell type and time point are not known. Sequencing was performed on PBMCs or a T cell subset sorted from them (not recorded which). V gene TRBV12-3 or TRBV12-4 combines with J gene TRBJ2-7; 7 positions match TRBD1. The CDR3 DNA is TGTGCCAGCAGTACCACGACAGGGCCCTACGAGCAGTACGTC. As protein: CASSTTTGPYEQYV.